This entry lists 26 T cell receptor beta chains sequenced from one sample in a study of blood T cell repertoires in COVID-19. The data were produced by immunoSEQ multiplex PCR, yet TCRdb's version contains in-frame clones alone and is incomplete. The data show roughly 160,000 clones, roughly 70% seen once. The source material was peripheral blood. These receptors all stem from a woman aged 80 or over with acute or convalescent COVID-19.

This clone was counted a few times. The V and J genes are TRBV6-5 and TRBJ1-4; D gene ambiguous. Germline loops: CDR1 MNHEY, CDR2 SVGAGI. V was shortened by 11 bases and J by 3 bases, with 13 bases between the two germline ends. The CDR3 runs to 13 residues. The CDR3 DNA follows: TGTGCCTGCCACAGCTCGTCTAATGAAAAACTGTTTTTT. Encoded protein: CACHSSSNEKLFF.

The genes are TRBV6-5 and TRBJ2-5, with D perhaps matching TRBD1 (5 bases). Germline V lookup: CDR1 MNHEY, CDR2 SVGAGI. V lost 9 bases and J 3 bases, leaving 8 bases between the germline ends. The CDR3 consists of 11 residues. In DNA, the CDR3 is TGTGCCAGTGGACAAGAAGAGACCCAGTACTTC. It is translated as CASGQEETQYF.

This clone is a singleton in its sample. The chain links TRBV9 to TRBJ2-1; 10 bases match TRBD2. V trimming: 2 bases; J trimming: 3 bases; junction bases outside the gene matches: 5. Germline V gene lookup returns CDR1 SGDLS and CDR2 YYNGEE. The CDR3 consists of 16 residues. The CDR3 bases are TGTGCCAGCAGCGTGACTAGCGGGTTATACTACAATGAGCAGTTCTTC. Protein product: CASSVTSGLYYNEQFF.

This rearrangement joins TRBV7-8 to TRBJ2-3; no firm D call. The CDR3 sequence is 15 residues long. Per the germline V gene, CDR1 is SGHVS and CDR2 is FQNEAQ. With 1 base removed from V and 3 bases from J, the gap between germline ends came to 11 bases. CDR3: CASSLVPVATDTQYF. Here the CDR3 DNA reads TGTGCCAGCAGCTTAGTCCCGGTCGCGACAGATACGCAGTATTTT.

This clone was seen more than once but under ten times. The chain recombines TRBV2 with TRBJ1-6; perhaps TRBD1 as D (6 bases). The germline V and J ends were trimmed by 5 bases and 6 bases, with 11 bases remaining between them. CDR1 and CDR2 (germline): SNHLY, FYNNEI. This CDR3 comprises 14 residues. The CDR3 bases are TGTGCCAGCAGTATAGGACAGCCTAATTCACCCCTCCACTTT. This sequence encodes CASSIGQPNSPLHF.

A single count supports this clone. The chain combines TRBV7-2 with TRBJ2-5, with D perhaps TRBD1 (6 bases). Per germline, CDR1 SGHTA and CDR2 FQGNSA. The CDR3 runs 15 residues. V gave up 5 bases and J gave up 1 base, with 14 bases separating them. This CDR3 reads CASSDGQNSQETQYF. The DNA of the CDR3 is TGTGCCAGCAGCGACGGACAGAATTCCCAAGAGACCCAGTACTTC. Drawing the rest from reference TRBV7-2 and TRBJ2-5, the complete variable domain is GAGVSQSPSNKVTEKGKDVELRCDPISGHTALYWYRQSLGQGLEFLIYFQGNSAPDKSGLPSDRFSAERTGGSVSTLTIQRTQQEDSAVYLCASSDGQNSQETQYFGPGTRLLVL.

The chain has TRBV4-1 and TRBJ1-4; 10 bases align to TRBD1. Trimming removed 0 bases from V and 6 bases from J; junction bases left unmatched: 1. The germline gives CDR1 MGHRA, CDR2 YSYEKL. CDR3 size: 15 residues. Here the CDR3 DNA reads TGCGCCAGCAGCCAAGATGGGACAGGGGATGAAAAACTGTTTTTT. As protein: CASSQDGTGDEKLFF.

The J gene is TRBJ1-5, the V gene TRBV18; perhaps TRBD1 as D (5 bases). The CDR3 consists of 14 residues. Germline V lookup: CDR1 KGHSH, CDR2 LQKENI. Trimming removed 2 bases from V and 6 bases from J, with 11 bases in between. CDR3 coding DNA: TGTGCCAGCTCACCAGGAGGGGAGTTTCAGCCCCAGCATTTT. This encodes CASSPGGEFQPQHF.

V usage is TRBV5-1 and J usage is TRBJ1-1; no firm D call. CDR3 length equals 14 residues. Germline CDR1 and CDR2: SGHRS and YFSETQ. Trimming removed 0 bases at V and 2 bases at J, with 8 bases between. CDR3 region: CASSLGELNTEAFF. The CDR3 DNA is TGCGCCAGCAGCTTGGGTGAGTTAAACACTGAAGCTTTCTTT.

This chain joins TRBV19 and TRBJ1-5; perhaps TRBD1 as D (5 bases). Germline V CDR1 and CDR2: LNHDA, SQIVND (reference sequence). Trimming cost V 5 bases and J 5 bases, with 13 bases left between them. The CDR3 spans 14 residues. CDR3 in amino acids: CASSLNPGDQPQHF. CDR3 DNA sequence: TGTGCCAGTAGTTTGAACCCGGGGGATCAGCCCCAGCATTTT.

This chain connects TRBV7-2 to TRBJ2-5; D may be TRBD2 (5 bases). Trimming took off 3 bases at V and 3 bases at J, with 14 bases between the two ends. This CDR3 comprises 15 residues. Germline V gives CDR1 SGHTA, CDR2 FQGNSA. The CDR3 sequence is CASSFGLAGEETQYF. For the CDR3, the DNA is TGTGCCAGCAGCTTTGGATTGGCCGGGGAAGAGACCCAGTACTTC. Together with reference TRBV7-2 and TRBJ2-5, the CDR3 gives the full variable domain: GAGVSQSPSNKVTEKGKDVELRCDPISGHTALYWYRQSLGQGLEFLIYFQGNSAPDKSGLPSDRFSAERTGGSVSTLTIQRTQQEDSAVYLCASSFGLAGEETQYFGPGTRLLVL.

The chain carries TRBV19 and TRBJ1-1; D is unclear. Trimming pared 3 bases from V and 0 bases from J, leaving 8 bases between. Germline CDR1 and CDR2: LNHDA and SQIVND (reference sequence). CDR3 length: 14 amino acids. CDR3 in DNA: TGTGCCAGTAGTATGCAAACTATGAACACTGAAGCTTTCTTT. Translation: CASSMQTMNTEAFF.

This chain joins TRBV21-1 and TRBJ2-4; TRBD2, the table's D call, was not compared with the DNA. TRBV21-1 is a pseudogene locus. The CDR3 has 17 residues. The CDR3 protein is CASTPALKAEAKNIQYF. CDR3 nucleotide sequence: TGTGCCAGCACCCCGGCACTCAAGGCGGAAGCCAAAAACATTCAGTACTTC.

This clone was recorded once. J is TRBJ2-1 and V is TRBV7-9; the match to TRBD2 covers 10 bases. The V gene's germline CDR1 is SEHNR and CDR2 FQNEAQ (reference sequence). Germline trimming cut 2 bases from V and 9 bases from J; bases unmatched to any gene: 7. The CDR3 runs to 15 residues. The CDR3 sequence is CASSLLLAGPVEQFF. CDR3 DNA: TGTGCCAGCAGCTTACTACTAGCGGGACCTGTTGAGCAGTTCTTC.

The chain is built from TRBV5-1 and TRBJ2-5; D possibly corresponds to TRBD1 (6 bases). Germline V lookup: CDR1 SGHRS, CDR2 YFSETQ. This CDR3 spans 15 amino acids. The V and J ends lost 4 bases and 1 base respectively, with 14 bases between them. The CDR3 protein is CASSPTTGSQETQYF. Here the CDR3 DNA reads TGCGCCAGCAGCCCCACGACAGGAAGCCAAGAGACCCAGTACTTC.

This chain links TRBV19 with TRBJ2-1, with D uncertain. The CDR3 totals 13 residues. V lost 5 bases and J lost 4, with 9 bases in between. CDR1 LNHDA and CDR2 SQIVND come from the germline V gene (reference sequence). CDR3 DNA: TGTGCCAGTAGTCCCCCTCAGTACAATGAGCAGTTCTTC. Protein: CASSPPQYNEQFF.

The rearrangement links TRBV19 to TRBJ2-2; 7 bases agree with TRBD1. Unmatched junction bases numbered 3, after V lost 3 bases and J lost 5 bases. CDR3 length: 14 amino acids. Germline V gene sequence: CDR1 LNHDA, CDR2 SQIVND (reference sequence). CDR3 sequence reads: CASSIRQGTGELFF. The CDR3 DNA is TGTGCCAGTAGTATTCGACAGGGTACCGGGGAGCTGTTTTTT.

This clone occurred many times. The J gene is TRBJ2-7, the V gene TRBV7-3; 11 bases are shared with TRBD2. The CDR3 has 14 amino acids. Germline lookup yields CDR1 SGHTA and CDR2 FQGTGA. The junction had 2 bases not matched to a gene; V was cut back by 5 bases and J by 2 bases. Written as DNA, the CDR3 is TGTGCCAGCAGCCTAGCGGGAGGTGCCTACGAGCAGTACTTC. As protein: CASSLAGGAYEQYF.

V usage is TRBV5-6 and J usage is TRBJ2-1; 7 bases line up with TRBD2. Germline V CDR1 and CDR2: SGHDT, YYEEEE. CDR3 length equals 14 residues. V was clipped by 7 bases and J by 9 bases; unmatched bases: 13. As DNA, the CDR3 is TGTGCCAGCGGCGTGAGTGGGAGGGCCTCTGAGCAGTTCTTC. This translates into CASGVSGRASEQFF.

The gene calls are TRBV25-1 and TRBJ2-1, with D possibly TRBD2 on 7 matching bases. This CDR3 comprises 15 residues. Trimming pared 2 bases from V and 3 bases from J, leaving 11 bases between. CDR1 and CDR2 (germline): MGHDK, SYGVNS. The CDR3 is CASSEVGGGYNEQFF. DNA of the CDR3: TGTGCCAGCAGTGAAGTGGGAGGGGGCTACAATGAGCAGTTCTTC.

J is TRBJ1-6 and V is TRBV19; TRBD1 aligns across 11 bases. CDR3 length equals 16 residues. Germline assignment: CDR1 LNHDA and CDR2 SQIVND (reference sequence). The trim removed 6 bases at V and 13 bases at J, leaving 14 bases unmatched. The CDR3 nucleotides read TGTGCCAGTAGATTCAGCGTACGGGACAGGGGGTCCCCCCTCCACTTT. It is translated as CASRFSVRDRGSPLHF.

The J gene is TRBJ2-7, the V gene TRBV6-7, with 9 positions matching TRBD2. TRBV6-7 is reported as an ORF; its role is uncertain. V lost 9 bases to trimming and J lost 2 bases; unmatched junction nucleotides: 14. This CDR3 has 16 residues. As DNA, the CDR3 is TGTGCCAGTTGTAGGCGGGAGGGCCTGTCTGCCTACGAGCAGTACTTC. As protein: CASCRREGLSAYEQYF.

The chain joins TRBV19 to TRBJ2-3; 8 bases align to TRBD2. The CDR3 covers 15 residues. Losses at the gene ends were 5 bases for V and 6 bases for J; bases not matched to a gene: 10. The germline CDR1 and CDR2 sequences are LNHDA and SQIVND (reference sequence). In nucleotides, the CDR3 is TGTGCCAGTAGTCCAAAAGCGGGAGTAGCCGATACGCAGTATTTT. It translates to CASSPKAGVADTQYF.

The rearrangement joins TRBV7-8 to TRBJ2-2; 10 nucleotides agree with TRBD1. The germline gives CDR1 SGHVS, CDR2 FQNEAQ. This CDR3 region has 15 residues. Trimming took 5 bases from V and 5 from J; bases not matched to a gene: 5. The CDR3 nucleotides read TGTGCCAGCAGCAAGGGACAGGGGTGGACCGGGGAGCTGTTTTTT. Translating gives CASSKGQGWTGELFF.

J is TRBJ2-7 and V is TRBV5-1; no clear D. Deletions cut 1 base from V and 3 bases from J, with 8 bases between. The CDR3 loop spans 13 amino acids. Germline V lookup: CDR1 SGHRS, CDR2 YFSETQ. CDR3 in amino acids: CASSLMRNYEQYF. The CDR3 bases are TGCGCCAGCAGCTTGATGAGAAACTACGAGCAGTACTTC.

The rearrangement links TRBV30 to TRBJ2-1; 7 bases are a match to TRBD2. V lost 0 bases, J lost 5 bases, and 13 bases stayed unmatched. Germline V CDR1 and CDR2: GTSNPN, SVGIG (reference sequence). CDR3 size: 17 residues. The CDR3 DNA is TGTGCCTGGAGTGTTTCGCTGGGGGGAGGGATGCACAATGAGCAGTTCTTC. Amino acid sequence: CAWSVSLGGGMHNEQFF.